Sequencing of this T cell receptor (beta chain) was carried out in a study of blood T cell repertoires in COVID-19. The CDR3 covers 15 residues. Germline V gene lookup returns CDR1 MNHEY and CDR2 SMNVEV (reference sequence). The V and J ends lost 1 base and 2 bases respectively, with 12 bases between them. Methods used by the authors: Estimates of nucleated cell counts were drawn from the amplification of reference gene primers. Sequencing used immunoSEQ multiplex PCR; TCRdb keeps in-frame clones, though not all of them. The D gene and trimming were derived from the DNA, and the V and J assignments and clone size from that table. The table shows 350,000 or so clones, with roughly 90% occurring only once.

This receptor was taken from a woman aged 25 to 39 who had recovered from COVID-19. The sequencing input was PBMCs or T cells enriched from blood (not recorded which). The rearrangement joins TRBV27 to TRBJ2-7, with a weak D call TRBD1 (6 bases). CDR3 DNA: TGTGCCAGCAGTTTATATTCAGGGGTCGCCTACGAGCAGTACTTC. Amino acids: CASSLYSGVAYEQYF.